This T cell receptor (beta chain) appears in the sequencing data of a study of cytomegalovirus exposure and HLA in healthy donors. The primer mix had 60 Vbeta and 13 Jbeta primers. Clones were sequenced by immunoSEQ multiplex PCR, and TCRdb holds only the in-frame ones, with some missing. This sample has more than 95,000 clones, with 81% found just once. Samples came from healthy bone marrow donors. Regarding this clone: Antigen specificity is unknown.

Findings of the study overall: Accounts indicate the classifier identified cytomegalovirus status with strong specificity and sensitivity. In a later analysis, specific HLA alleles were associated with around 17,000 TCR beta sequences at a 0.05 false discovery rate. Later analysis demonstrated an association between a missense DCLRE1C variant and TCR beta V- and J-gene trimming.

This receptor was obtained from a woman aged 30 to 39 in good health and CMV-seronegative. Sequenced sample: PBMCs.

In DNA form, the CDR3 reads TGTGCCAGTAGTAACGACAGGAACACTGAAGCTTTCTTT. This encodes CASSNDRNTEAFF. This chain connects TRBV19 to TRBJ1-1; weak D call: TRBD1 (5 bases). CDR3 length: 13 amino acids. Trimming shortened V by 4 bases and J by 1 base, and 7 bases separated the two germline ends. Germline V gives CDR1 LNHDA, CDR2 SQIVND (reference sequence).